This entry concerns a single T cell receptor (beta chain). Its antigen remains unidentified. TCRdb passed the RT-PCR reads through MiXCR, listing each CDR3 protein once. The table shows around 530,000 distinct CDR3 sequences, with approximately 12% occurring only once. These data originate in a study of response to subunit inactivated influenza vaccine. This CDR3 has 18 amino acids. Germline V CDR1 and CDR2: MNHEY, SVGEGT. With V trimmed by 2 bases and J by 2 bases, 10 bases remained unmatched. Study conclusions and caveats: Each seasonal influenza vaccination, the authors suggested, recruits few new T cells.

The sequences come from PBMCs from blood, collected on the day of vaccination. This clonotype was sampled from a man aged 50 to 59 who received an inactivated influenza vaccine. The chain recombines TRBV6-2 or TRBV6-3 with TRBJ2-4; 9 positions agree with TRBD2. The CDR3 region has the DNA TGTGCCAGCAGTTACGGATCCCAAAGCGGGAGGACCAAAAACATTCAGTACTTC. It is translated as CASSYGSQSGRTKNIQYF.